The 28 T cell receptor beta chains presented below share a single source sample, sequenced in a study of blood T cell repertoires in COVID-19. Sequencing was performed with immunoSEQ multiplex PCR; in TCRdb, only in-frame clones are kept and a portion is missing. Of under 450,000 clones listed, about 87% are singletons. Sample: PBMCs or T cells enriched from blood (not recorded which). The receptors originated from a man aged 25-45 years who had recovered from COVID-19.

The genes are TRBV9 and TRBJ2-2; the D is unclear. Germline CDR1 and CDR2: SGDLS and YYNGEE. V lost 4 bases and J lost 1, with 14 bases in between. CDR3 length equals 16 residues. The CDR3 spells CASSPLSHQNTGELFF. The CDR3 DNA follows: TGTGCCAGCAGCCCATTGAGTCACCAGAACACCGGGGAGCTGTTTTTT. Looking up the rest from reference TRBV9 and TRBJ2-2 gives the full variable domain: DSGVTQTPKHLITATGQRVTLRCSPRSGDLSVYWYQQSLDQGLQFLIQYYNGEERAKGNILERFSAQQFPDLHSELNLSSLELGDSALYFCASSPLSHQNTGELFFGEGSRLTVL.

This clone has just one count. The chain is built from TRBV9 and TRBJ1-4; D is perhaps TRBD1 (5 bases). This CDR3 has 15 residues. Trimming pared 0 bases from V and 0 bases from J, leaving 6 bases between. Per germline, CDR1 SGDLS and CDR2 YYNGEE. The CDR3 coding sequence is TGTGCCAGCAGCGTAGGGACAACAACTAATGAAAAACTGTTTTTT. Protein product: CASSVGTTTNEKLFF.

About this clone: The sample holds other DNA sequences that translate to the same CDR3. The CDR3 sequence is CASTGYGNQPQHF. CDR3 sequence (DNA): TGTGCCAGCACGGGTTATGGCAATCAGCCCCAGCATTTT. The chain uses TRBV2 and TRBJ1-5; D remains unclear. CDR1 and CDR2 from the germline V gene are SNHLY and FYNNEI. This CDR3 has 13 residues. Trimming cost V 7 bases and J 2 bases, with 9 bases left between them.

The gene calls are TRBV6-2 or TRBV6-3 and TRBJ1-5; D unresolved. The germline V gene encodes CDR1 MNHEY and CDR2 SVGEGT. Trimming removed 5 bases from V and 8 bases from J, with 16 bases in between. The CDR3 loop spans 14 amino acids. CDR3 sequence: CASSLATRLEPQHF. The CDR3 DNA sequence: TGTGCCAGCAGTCTAGCAACCCGGTTAGAGCCCCAGCATTTT.

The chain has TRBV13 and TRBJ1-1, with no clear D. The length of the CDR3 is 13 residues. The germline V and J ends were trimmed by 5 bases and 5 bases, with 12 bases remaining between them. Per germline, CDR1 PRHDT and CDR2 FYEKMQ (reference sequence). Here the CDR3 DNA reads TGTGCCAGCAGCCCCCGGGGTGGGACTGAAGCTTTCTTT. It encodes CASSPRGGTEAFF.

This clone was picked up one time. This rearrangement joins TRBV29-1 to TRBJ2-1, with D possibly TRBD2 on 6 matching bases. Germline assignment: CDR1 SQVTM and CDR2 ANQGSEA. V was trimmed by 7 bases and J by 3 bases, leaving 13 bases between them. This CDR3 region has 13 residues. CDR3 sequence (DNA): TGCAGCGCCCGGTGGGGGGACTACAATGAGCAGTTCTTC. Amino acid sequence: CSARWGDYNEQFF.

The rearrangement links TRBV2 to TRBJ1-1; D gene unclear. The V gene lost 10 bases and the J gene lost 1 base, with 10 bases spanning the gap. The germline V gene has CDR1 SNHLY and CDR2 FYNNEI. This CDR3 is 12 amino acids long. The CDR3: CAIQAGNTEAFF. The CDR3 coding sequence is TGTGCCATCCAGGCAGGGAACACTGAAGCTTTCTTT.

CDR3 nucleotide sequence: TGTGCCAGCAGCCGAACAGGGAAGGCTGAAGCTTTCTTT. This codes for CASSRTGKAEAFF. The chain uses TRBV12-3 or TRBV12-4 and TRBJ1-1; maybe TRBD1 (6 bases). The CDR3 has 13 amino acids. V gave up 6 bases and J gave up 6 bases, with 14 bases separating them.

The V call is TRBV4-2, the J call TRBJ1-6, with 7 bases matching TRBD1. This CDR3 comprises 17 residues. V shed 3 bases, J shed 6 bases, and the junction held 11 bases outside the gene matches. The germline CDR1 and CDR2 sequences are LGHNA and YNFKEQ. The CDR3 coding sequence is TGTGCCAGCAGCCAGCTGAGAGGGGGCAGGGGTAATTCACCCCTCCACTTT. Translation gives CASSQLRGGRGNSPLHF.

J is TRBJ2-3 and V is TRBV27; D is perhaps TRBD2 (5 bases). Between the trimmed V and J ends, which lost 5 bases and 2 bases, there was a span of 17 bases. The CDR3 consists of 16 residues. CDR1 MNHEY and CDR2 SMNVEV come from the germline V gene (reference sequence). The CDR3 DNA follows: TGTGCCAGCAGTCCAGGTTCGCCGGGGATCACAGATACGCAGTATTTT. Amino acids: CASSPGSPGITDTQYF.

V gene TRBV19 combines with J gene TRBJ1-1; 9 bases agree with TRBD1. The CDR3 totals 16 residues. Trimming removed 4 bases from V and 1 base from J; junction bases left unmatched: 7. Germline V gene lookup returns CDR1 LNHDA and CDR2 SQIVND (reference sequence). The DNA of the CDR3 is TGTGCCAGTAGTACCCGGACAGGGGACCGGAACACTGAAGCTTTCTTT. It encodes CASSTRTGDRNTEAFF. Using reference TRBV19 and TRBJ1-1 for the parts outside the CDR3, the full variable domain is DGGITQSPKYLFRKEGQNVTLSCEQNLNHDAMYWYRQDPGQGLRLIYYSQIVNDFQKGDIAEGYSVSREKKESFPLTVTSAQKNPTAFYLCASSTRTGDRNTEAFFGQGTRLTVV.

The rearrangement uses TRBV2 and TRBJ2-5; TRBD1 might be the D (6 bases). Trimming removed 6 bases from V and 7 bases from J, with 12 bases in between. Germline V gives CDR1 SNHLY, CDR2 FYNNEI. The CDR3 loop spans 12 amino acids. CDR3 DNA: TGTGCCAGCAGGCAGGGGCCGGGGACCCAGTACTTC. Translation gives CASRQGPGTQYF.

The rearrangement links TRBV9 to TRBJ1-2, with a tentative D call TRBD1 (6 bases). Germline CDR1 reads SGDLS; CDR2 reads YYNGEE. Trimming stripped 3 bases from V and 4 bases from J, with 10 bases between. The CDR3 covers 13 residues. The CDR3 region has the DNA TGTGCCAGCAGCGCGGACAGCGGCTATGGCTACACCTTC. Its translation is CASSADSGYGYTF.

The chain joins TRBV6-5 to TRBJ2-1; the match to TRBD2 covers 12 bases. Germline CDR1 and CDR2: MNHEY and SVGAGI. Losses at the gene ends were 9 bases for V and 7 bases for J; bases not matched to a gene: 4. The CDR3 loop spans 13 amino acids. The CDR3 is CASRLAGVNEQFF. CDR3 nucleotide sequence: TGTGCCAGTAGACTAGCGGGGGTAAATGAGCAGTTCTTC.

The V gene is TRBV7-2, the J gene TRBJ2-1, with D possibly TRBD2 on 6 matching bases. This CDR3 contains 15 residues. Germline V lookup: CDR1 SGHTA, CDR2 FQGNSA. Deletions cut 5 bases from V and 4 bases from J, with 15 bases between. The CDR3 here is CASSPLAGPYNEQFF. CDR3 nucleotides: TGTGCCAGCAGCCCCCTCGCGGGGCCTTACAATGAGCAGTTCTTC.

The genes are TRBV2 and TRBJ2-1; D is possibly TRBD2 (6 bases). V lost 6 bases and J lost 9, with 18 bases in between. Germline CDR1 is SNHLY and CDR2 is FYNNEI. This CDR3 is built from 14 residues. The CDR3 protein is CASRLLTSRGEQFF. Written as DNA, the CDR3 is TGTGCCAGCAGATTATTGACTAGTAGGGGTGAGCAGTTCTTC.

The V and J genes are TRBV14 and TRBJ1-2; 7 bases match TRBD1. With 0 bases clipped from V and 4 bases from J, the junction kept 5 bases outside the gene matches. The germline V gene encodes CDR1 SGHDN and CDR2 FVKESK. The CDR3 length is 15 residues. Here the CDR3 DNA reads TGTGCCAGCAGCCAAGATCCGGACAGGTCCTATGGCTACACCTTC. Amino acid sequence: CASSQDPDRSYGYTF.

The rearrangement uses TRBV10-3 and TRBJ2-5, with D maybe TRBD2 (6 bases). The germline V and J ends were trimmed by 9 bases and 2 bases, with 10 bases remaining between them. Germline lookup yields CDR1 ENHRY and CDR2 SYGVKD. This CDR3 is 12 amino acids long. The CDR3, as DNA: TGTGCCATGGGACTGGATCAAGAGACCCAGTACTTC. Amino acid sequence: CAMGLDQETQYF.

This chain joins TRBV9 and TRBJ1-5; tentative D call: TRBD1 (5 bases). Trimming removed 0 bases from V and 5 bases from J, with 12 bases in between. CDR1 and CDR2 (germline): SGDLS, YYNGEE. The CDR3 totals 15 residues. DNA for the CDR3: TGTGCCAGCAGCGTAGGTGGGGGGGGACATCAGCCCCAGCATTTT. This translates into CASSVGGGGHQPQHF.

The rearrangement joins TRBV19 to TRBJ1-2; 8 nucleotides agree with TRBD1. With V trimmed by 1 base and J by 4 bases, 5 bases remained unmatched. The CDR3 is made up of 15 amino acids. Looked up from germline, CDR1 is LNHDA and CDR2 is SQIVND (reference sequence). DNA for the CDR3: TGTGCCAGTAGTATAGCCCCGGACAGGGCCTATGGCTACACCTTC. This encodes CASSIAPDRAYGYTF.

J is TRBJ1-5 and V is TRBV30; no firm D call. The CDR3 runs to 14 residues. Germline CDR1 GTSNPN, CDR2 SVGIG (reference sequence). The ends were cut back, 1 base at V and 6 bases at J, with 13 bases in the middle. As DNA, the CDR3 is TGTGCCTGGAGTGCAGGAGGGCCGGGTCAGCCCCAGCATTTT. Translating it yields CAWSAGGPGQPQHF.

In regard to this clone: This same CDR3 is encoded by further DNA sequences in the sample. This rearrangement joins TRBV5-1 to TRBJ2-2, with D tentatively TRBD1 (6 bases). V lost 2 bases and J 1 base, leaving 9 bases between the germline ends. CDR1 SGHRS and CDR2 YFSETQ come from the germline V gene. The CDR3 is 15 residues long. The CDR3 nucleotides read TGCGCCAGCAGCTTACGGACAGAGAACACCGGGGAGCTGTTTTTT. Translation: CASSLRTENTGELFF.

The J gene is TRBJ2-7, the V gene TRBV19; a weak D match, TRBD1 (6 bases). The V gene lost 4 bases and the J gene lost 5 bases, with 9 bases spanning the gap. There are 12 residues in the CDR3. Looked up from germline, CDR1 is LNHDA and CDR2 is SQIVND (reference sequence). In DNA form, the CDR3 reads TGTGCCAGTAGTACCCGGGACAACGAGCAGTACTTC. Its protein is CASSTRDNEQYF.

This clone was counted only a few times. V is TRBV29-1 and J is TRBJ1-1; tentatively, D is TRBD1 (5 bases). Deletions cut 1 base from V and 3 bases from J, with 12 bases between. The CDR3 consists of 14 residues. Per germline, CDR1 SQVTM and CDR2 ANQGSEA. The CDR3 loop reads CSVEVWGGDTEAFF. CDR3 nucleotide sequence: TGCAGCGTTGAAGTGTGGGGAGGGGACACTGAAGCTTTCTTT.

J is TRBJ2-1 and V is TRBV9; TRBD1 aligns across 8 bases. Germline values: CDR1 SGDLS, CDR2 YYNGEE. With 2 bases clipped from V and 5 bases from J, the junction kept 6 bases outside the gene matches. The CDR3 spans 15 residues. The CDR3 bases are TGTGCCAGCAGCGTTAGGACAGGGATCGACAATGAGCAGTTCTTC. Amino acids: CASSVRTGIDNEQFF.

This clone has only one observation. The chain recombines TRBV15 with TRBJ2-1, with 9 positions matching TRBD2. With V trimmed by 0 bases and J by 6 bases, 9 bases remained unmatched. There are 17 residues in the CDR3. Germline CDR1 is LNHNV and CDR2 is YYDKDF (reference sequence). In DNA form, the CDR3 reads TGTGCCACCAGCAGAGATCTCCTAGCGGGGTGGGGCAATGAGCAGTTCTTC. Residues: CATSRDLLAGWGNEQFF.

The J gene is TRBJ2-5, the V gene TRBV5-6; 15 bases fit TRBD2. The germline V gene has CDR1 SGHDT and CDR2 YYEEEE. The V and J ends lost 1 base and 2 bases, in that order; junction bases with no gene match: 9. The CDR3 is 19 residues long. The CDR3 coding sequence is TGTGCCAGCAGCTTGTTTCCAGGACTAGCGGGGGGGGCTCAAGAGACCCAGTACTTC. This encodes CASSLFPGLAGGAQETQYF.

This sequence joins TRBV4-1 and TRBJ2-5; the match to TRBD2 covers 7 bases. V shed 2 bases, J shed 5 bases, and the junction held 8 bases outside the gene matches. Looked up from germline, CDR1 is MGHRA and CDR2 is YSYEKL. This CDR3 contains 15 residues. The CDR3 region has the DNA TGCGCCAGCAGCCAACTTTCTGGTAGCGGGGAGACCCAGTACTTC. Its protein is CASSQLSGSGETQYF.